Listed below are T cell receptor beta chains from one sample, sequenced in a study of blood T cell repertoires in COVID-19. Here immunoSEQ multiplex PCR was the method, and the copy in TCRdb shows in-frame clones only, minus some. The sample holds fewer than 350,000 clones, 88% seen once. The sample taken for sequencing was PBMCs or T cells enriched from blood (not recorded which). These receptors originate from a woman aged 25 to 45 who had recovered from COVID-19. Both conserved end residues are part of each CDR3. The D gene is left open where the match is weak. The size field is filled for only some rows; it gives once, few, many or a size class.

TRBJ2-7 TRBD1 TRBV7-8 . TGTGCCAGCAGCCCGCGGACAGGCCCGCTCTTGGAGCAGTACTTC CASSPRTGPLLEQYF
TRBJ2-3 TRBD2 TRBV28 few TGTGCCAGCAGTCCCCCTGGAGCGGGAGGCGACACAGATACGCAGTATTTT CASSPPGAGGDTDTQYF
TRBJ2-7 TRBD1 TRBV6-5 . TGTGCCAGCAGCTCGGGACAGAACTCCTACGAGCAGTACTTC CASSSGQNSYEQYF
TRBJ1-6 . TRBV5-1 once TGCGCCAGCAGCTCGCAGCAGGGCGGTAATTCACCCCTCCACTTT CASSSQQGGNSPLHF
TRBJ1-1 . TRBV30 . TGTGCCTGGAGTGTAGTGAGCCTCCACACTGAAGCTTTCTTT CAWSVVSLHTEAFF
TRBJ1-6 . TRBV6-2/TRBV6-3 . TGTGCCAGCAGTTACCGGCCGGACACTTTTAATTCACCCCTCCACTTT CASSYRPDTFNSPLHF
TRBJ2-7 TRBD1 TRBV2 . TGTGCCAGCAGCCCCGGACAGGGGTCGGCCCACGAGCAGTACTTC CASSPGQGSAHEQYF
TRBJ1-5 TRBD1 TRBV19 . TGTGCCAGCCGGGACAGGGGGCATCAGCCCCAGCATTTT CASRDRGHQPQHF
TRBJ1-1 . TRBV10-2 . TGCGCCAGTTATGGACAGCCTCCCATGAACACTGAAGCTTTCTTT CASYGQPPMNTEAFF
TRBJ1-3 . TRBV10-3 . TGTGCCATCAGTGATGCCGGGACTGGAAACACCATATATTTT CAISDAGTGNTIYF
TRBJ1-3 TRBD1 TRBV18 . TGTGCCAGCTCTCCCATACGGACAGGGAATGGAAACACCATATATTTT CASSPIRTGNGNTIYF
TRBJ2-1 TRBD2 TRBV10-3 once TGTGCCATCAGTAGCGGGAGGAGTCCCAATGAGCAGTTCTTC CAISSGRSPNEQFF
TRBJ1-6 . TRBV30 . TGTGCCTGGCACCGAGTTTTCAATTCACCCCTCCACTTT CAWHRVFNSPLHF
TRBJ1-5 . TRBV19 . TGTGCCAGTAGTAATCAGGATCCGGCCAATCAGCCCCAGCATTTT CASSNQDPANQPQHF
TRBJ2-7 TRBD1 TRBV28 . TGTGCCAGCAGTTTACGACCGGGACAGGGGAGATACGAGCAGTACTTC CASSLRPGQGRYEQYF
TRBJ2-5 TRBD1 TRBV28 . TGTGCCAGCAGAAAGCGGACAGGGGACCACCAAGAGACCCAGTACTTC CASRKRTGDHQETQYF
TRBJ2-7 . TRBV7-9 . TGTGCCAGCAGCTTCTCAGGGGACTACGAGCAGTACTTC CASSFSGDYEQYF
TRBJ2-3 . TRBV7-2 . TGTGCCAGCAGCCCCGCCCCCACACGGGCGGGTACGCAGTATTTT CASSPAPTRAGTQYF
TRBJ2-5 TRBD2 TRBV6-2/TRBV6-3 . TGTGCCAGCAGCCGGGCGACTAGCGGAAGCCAAGAGACCCAGTACTTC CASSRATSGSQETQYF
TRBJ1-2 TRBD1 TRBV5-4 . TGTGCCAGCAGCTCGTGGGACAGGGTTGATGGCTACACCTTC CASSSWDRVDGYTF
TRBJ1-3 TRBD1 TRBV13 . TGTGCCAGCAGCTTACAGGGGGACACCATATATTTT CASSLQGDTIYF
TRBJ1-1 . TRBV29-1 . TGCAGCGTTGGACAGTCCCCAAACACTGAAGCTTTCTTT CSVGQSPNTEAFF
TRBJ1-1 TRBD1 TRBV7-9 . TGTGCCAGCAGCTCACTCCGGGACAGCTACACTGAAGCTTTCTTT CASSSLRDSYTEAFF
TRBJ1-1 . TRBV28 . TGTGCCAGTTTTCCTTTCGACAGTTACACTGAAGCTTTCTTT CASFPFDSYTEAFF
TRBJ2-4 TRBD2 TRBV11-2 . TGTGCCAGCAGCTTAGGGGGAGGGTTTTCTGCAAACATTCAGTACTTC CASSLGGGFSANIQYF
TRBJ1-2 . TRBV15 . TGTGCCACCAGCAGGAGCGGGGGCCCTGGCTATGGCTACACCTTC CATSRSGGPGYGYTF
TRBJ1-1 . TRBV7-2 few TGTGCCAGCAGCTTAGCTGGGGGAGGGGGAGCTTTCTTT CASSLAGGGGAFF
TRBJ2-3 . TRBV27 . TGTGCCAGCAGTCCCCCCGGCGGGAATACGCAGTATTTT CASSPPGGNTQYF
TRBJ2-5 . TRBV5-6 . TGTGCCAGCAGCCCGACCGACGGCGGGGAGACCCAGTACTTC CASSPTDGGETQYF
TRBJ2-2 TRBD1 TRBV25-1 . TGTGCCAGCAGTAGACAGGGGACGACCGGGGAGCTGTTTTTT CASSRQGTTGELFF
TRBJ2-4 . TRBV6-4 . TGTGCCAGCAGTTGGTATACAGGGAGTCGAGTATGGAACATTCAGTACTTC CASSWYTGSRVWNIQYF
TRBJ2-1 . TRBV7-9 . TGTGCCAGCAGCTTCGGGACTTCCTACAATGAGCAGTTCTTC CASSFGTSYNEQFF
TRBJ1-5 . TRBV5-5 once TGTGCCAGCAGCCCAGGACAGAAATATCAGCCCCAGCATTTT CASSPGQKYQPQHF
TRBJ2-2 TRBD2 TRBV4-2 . TGTGCCAGCAGCCAAGAGCTAGCGGCGAACACCGGGGAGCTGTTTTTT CASSQELAANTGELFF
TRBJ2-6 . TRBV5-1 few TGCGCCAGCAGCTTTATGGCGGGAAGCTCTGGGGCCAACGTCCTGACTTTC CASSFMAGSSGANVLTF
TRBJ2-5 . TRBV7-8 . TGTGCCAGCAGCTTAGCGCTCGGAGTGAAGACCCAGTACTTC CASSLALGVKTQYF
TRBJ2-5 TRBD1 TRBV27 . TGTGCCAGCAGTTTATTTCGGGACAGGGGCCAAGAGACCCAGTACTTC CASSLFRDRGQETQYF
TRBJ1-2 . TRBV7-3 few TGTGCCAGCAGCGGACGCGGAGGTGATGGCTACACCTTC CASSGRGGDGYTF
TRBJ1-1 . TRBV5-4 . TGTGCCAGCAGCGTCGACAGTAACACTGAAGCTTTCTTT CASSVDSNTEAFF
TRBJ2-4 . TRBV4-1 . TGCGCCAGCAGCCATGAACTTATGTGGGCAGAGATAGCCAAAAACATTCAGTACTTC CASSHELMWAEIAKNIQYF
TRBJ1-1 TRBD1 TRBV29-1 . TGCAGCGTTAACATGCCACAGGGGGCCATGAACACTGAAGCTTTCTTT CSVNMPQGAMNTEAFF
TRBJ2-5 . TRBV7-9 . TGTGCCAGCAGCTTGTATAGTTCAGAGACCCAGTACTTC CASSLYSSETQYF
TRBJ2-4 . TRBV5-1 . TGCGCCAGCAGCTTGGCGATGGGAGGAGAAAACATTCAGTACTTC CASSLAMGGENIQYF
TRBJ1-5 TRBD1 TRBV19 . TGTGCCAGTAGGGGACAGGAGTATCAGCCCCAGCATTTT CASRGQEYQPQHF
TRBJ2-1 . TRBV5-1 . TGCGCCAGCGCTATAGGGGGCTCCTACAATGAGCAGTTCTTC CASAIGGSYNEQFF
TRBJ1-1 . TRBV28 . TGTGCCAGCAGTTCCGGACATTTGAACACTGAAGCTTTCTTT CASSSGHLNTEAFF
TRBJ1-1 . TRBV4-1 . TGCGCCAGCAGCCATGGGGCGTCGAACACTGAAGCTTTCTTT CASSHGASNTEAFF
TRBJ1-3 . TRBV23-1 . TGCGCCAGCAGTCAATCACCCCGCGCGGGGGACACCATATATTTT CASSQSPRAGDTIYF
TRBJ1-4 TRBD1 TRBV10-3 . TGTGCCATCAGTGAGTCTGGACAGGGGGCAACTAATGAAAAACTGTTTTTT CAISESGQGATNEKLFF
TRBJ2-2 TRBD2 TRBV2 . TGTGCCAGCAGCACTAGCGGGAGGCGGAGCGGGGAGCTGTTTTTT CASSTSGRRSGELFF
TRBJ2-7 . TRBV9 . TGTGCCAGCAGCGCCCCTGGAGGGGTCAACGAGCAGTACTTC CASSAPGGVNEQYF
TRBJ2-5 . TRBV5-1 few TGCGCCAGCAGCCCCGGACAGCAAGAGACCCAGTACTTC CASSPGQQETQYF
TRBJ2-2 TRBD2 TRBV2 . TGTGCCAGCAGTCGGACTAGCGCCGTGACCGGGGAGCTGTTTTTT CASSRTSAVTGELFF
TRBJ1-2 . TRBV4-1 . TGCGCCAGCAGCCTCATGGGGGGGGTCTCAATGGGTGGCTACACCTTC CASSLMGGVSMGGYTF
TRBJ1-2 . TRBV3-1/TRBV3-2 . TGTGCCAGCAGCCAAGAGCCCGACAGTTCTCTGGGCTACACCTTC CASSQEPDSSLGYTF
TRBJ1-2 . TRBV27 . TGTGCCAGCAGTTTTGGAGGGGCGAGCGGCTACACCTTC CASSFGGASGYTF
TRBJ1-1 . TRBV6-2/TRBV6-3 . TGTGCCAGCAGTTACTCCCGGCAGGGTGGGAAATTGAACACTGAAGCTTTCTTT CASSYSRQGGKLNTEAFF